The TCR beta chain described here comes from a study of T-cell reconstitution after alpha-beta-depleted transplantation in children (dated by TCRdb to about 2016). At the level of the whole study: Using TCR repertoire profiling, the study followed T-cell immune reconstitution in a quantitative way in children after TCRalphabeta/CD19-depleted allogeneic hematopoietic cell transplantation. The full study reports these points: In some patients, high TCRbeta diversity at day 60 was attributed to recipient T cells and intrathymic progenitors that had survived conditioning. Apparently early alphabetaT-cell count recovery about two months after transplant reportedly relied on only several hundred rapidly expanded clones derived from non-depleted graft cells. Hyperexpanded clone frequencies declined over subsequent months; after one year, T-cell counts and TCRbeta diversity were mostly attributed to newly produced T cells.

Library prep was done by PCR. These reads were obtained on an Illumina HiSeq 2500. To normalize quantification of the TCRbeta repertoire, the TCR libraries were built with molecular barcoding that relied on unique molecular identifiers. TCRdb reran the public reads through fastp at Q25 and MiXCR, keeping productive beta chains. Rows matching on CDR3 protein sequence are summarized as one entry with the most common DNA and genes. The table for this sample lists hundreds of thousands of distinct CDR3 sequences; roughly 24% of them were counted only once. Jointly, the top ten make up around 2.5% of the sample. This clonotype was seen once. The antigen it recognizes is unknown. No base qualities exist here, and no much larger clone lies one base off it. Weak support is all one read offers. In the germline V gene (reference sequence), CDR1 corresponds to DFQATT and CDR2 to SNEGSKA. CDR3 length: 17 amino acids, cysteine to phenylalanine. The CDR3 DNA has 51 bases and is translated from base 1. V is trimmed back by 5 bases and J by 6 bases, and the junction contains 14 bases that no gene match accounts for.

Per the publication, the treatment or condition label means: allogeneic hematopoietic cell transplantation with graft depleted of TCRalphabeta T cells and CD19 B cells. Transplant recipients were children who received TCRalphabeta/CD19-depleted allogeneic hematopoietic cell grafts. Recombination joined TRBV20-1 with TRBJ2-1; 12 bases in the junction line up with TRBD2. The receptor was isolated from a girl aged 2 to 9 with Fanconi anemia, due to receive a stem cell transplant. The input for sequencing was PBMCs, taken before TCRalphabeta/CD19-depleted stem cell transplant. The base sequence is TGCAGTGCTGAGGCTAGCGGGAGGGCCGTTTTCGGCAATGAGCAGTTCTTC. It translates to CSAEASGRAVFGNEQFF.